This TCR beta chain emerged from a study of blood T cell repertoires in COVID-19. Per the germline V gene, CDR1 is KGHSH and CDR2 is LQKENI. The CDR3 totals 15 residues. The trim removed 5 bases at V and 1 base at J, leaving 5 bases unmatched. The repertoire was sequenced with immunoSEQ multiplex PCR; TCRdb's copy has only in-frame clones and lacks some. The sample lists 150,000 to 200,000 clones, 80% to 90% seen once, with about 2.1% in the top ten. The specimen was peripheral blood. This TCR derives from a man aged 18 to 35 who had recovered from COVID-19. V is TRBV18 and J is TRBJ2-3; 8 positions match TRBD1. The CDR3 DNA sequence: TGTGCCAGCTCATCAACAGGGGGAGGCACAGATACGCAGTATTTT. It yields the protein CASSSTGGGTDTQYF. The full variable domain, its missing parts supplied by reference TRBV18 and TRBJ2-3, is NAGVMQNPRHLVRRRGQEARLRCSPMKGHSHVYWYRQLPEEGLKFMVYLQKENIIDESGMPKERFSAEFPKEGPSILRIQQVVRGDSAAYFCASSSTGGGTDTQYFGPGTRLTVL.